The clone carrying this T cell receptor beta chain was counted between two and nine times. TCR beta CDR3 sequences were amplified from RNA transcripts. The study used the HTBI primer set for a first-round RT-PCR of the TCR CDR3. TCRdb independently ran MiXCR on the multiplex PCR reads; one entry per CDR3 protein. Here the sample spans roughly 800,000 distinct CDR3 sequences, about two fifths being singletons. The data originate from a study of T cells in Graves' hyperthyroidism and ophthalmopathy. From germline, CDR1 is SGDLS and CDR2 YYNGEE. V gave up 5 bases and J gave up 8 bases; unmatched junction bases: 13. The CDR3 is 15 residues long.

The chain recombines TRBV9 with TRBJ1-2, with TRBD1 identical over 9 bases. The source is a man aged 18 to 30 with Graves' hyperthyroidism. The sample comprised blood. CDR3 in amino acids: CASSFTGTGLLGYTF. Here the CDR3 DNA reads TGTGCCAGCAGTTTTACCGGGACAGGGCTCTTGGGCTACACCTTC.